This T cell receptor (beta chain) was profiled in a study of tumor-infiltrating lymphocytes in oesophageal squamous cell carcinoma. In regard to this clonotype: No conserved phenylalanine or tryptophan is present at the end of the CDR3, so a read error is the likely explanation. The DNA is omitted, as the CDR3 cannot be located on it reliably, and the CDR3 follows TCRdb's listing.

Germline CDR1 and CDR2: KGHDR and SFDVKD. The CDR3 totals 9 residues, both ends included. TCRdb itself ran the PCR reads through MiXCR, one entry per CDR3 protein. Of almost 20,000 distinct CDR3 sequences in the sample, more than 35% were seen once. Sequenced input: esophageal tumor tissue. The V gene is TRBV24-1, the J gene TRBJ2-5; TRBD2, the table's D call, was not compared with the DNA. The clonotype comes from a male donor with esophageal squamous cell carcinoma. This CDR3 is CATSDFGAG.